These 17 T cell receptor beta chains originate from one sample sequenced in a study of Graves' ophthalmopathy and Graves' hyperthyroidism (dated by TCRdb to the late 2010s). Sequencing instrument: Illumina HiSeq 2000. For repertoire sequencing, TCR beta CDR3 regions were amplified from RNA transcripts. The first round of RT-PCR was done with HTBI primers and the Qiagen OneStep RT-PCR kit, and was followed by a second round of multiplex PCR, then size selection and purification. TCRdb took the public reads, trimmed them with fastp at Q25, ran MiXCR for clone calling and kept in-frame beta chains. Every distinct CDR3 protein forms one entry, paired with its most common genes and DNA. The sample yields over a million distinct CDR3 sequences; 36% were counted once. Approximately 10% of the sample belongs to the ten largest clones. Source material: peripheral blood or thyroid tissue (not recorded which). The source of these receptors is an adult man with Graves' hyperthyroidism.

Here the CDR3 DNA reads TGTGCCAGCAGTTTAATGGGACAGCCCCAGCATTTT. Encoded protein: CASSLMGQPQHF. The V and J genes are TRBV7-8 and TRBJ1-5, with D hard to call. V dropped 6 bases and J dropped 7 bases, with 10 bases sitting between them. Germline V gene lookup returns CDR1 SGHVS and CDR2 FQNEAQ. This CDR3 is 12 amino acids long. Drawing the rest from reference TRBV7-8 and TRBJ1-5, the complete variable domain is GAGVSQSPRYKVAKRGQDVALRCDPISGHVSLFWYQQALGQGPEFLTYFQNEAQLDKSGLPSDRFFAERPEGSVSTLKIQRTQQEDSAVYLCASSLMGQPQHFGDGTRLSIL.

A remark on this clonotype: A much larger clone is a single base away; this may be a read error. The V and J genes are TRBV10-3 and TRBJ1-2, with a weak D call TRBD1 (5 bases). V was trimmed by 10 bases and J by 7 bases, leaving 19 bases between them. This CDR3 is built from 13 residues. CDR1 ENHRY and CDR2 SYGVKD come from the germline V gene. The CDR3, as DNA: TGTGCCAGCCGTACAGGACCAGCCGGTGGCTACACCTTC. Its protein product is CASRTGPAGGYTF.

The CDR3 region has the DNA TGCAGCGTTGTGGGACAGGGGAGCTATGGCAATCAGCCCCAGCATTTT. Amino acid sequence: CSVVGQGSYGNQPQHF. The V and J genes are TRBV29-1 and TRBJ1-5; 10 bases are a match to TRBD1. V shed 4 bases, J shed 2 bases, and the junction held 8 bases outside the gene matches. This CDR3 has 16 residues. The germline V gene has CDR1 SQVTM and CDR2 ANQGSEA.

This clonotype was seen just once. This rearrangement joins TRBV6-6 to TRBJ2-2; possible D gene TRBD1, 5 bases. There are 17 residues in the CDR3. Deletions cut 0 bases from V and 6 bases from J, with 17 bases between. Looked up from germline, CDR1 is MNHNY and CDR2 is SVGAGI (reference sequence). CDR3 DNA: TGTGCCAGCAGTTACTCCGGTAGTCAGGGCGATCCCGGGGAGCTGTTTTTT. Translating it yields CASSYSGSQGDPGELFF.

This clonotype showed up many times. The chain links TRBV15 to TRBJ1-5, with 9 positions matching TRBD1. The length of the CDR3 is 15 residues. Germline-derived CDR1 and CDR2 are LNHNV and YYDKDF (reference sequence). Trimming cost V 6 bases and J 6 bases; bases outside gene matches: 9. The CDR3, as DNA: TGTGCCACCAGGGGCGACAGGGGGATAGGTCAGCCCCAGCATTTT. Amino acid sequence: CATRGDRGIGQPQHF.

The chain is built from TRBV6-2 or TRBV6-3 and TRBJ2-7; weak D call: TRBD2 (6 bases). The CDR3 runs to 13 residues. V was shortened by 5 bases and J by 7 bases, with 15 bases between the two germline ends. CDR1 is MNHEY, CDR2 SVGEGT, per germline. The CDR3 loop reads CASSPGRSGEQYF. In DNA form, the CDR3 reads TGTGCCAGCAGTCCCGGGCGGAGCGGGGAGCAGTACTTC.

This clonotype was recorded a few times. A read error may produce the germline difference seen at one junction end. As DNA, the CDR3 is TGTGCCTGGATCCCCCCCGGACAGTTTCGGTATAGTTCACCCCTCCACTTT. Amino acids: CAWIPPGQFRYSSPLHF. V and J are TRBV2 and TRBJ1-6, with D possibly matching TRBD1 (6 bases). The CDR3 covers 17 residues. CDR1 and CDR2 (germline): SNHLY, FYNNEI.

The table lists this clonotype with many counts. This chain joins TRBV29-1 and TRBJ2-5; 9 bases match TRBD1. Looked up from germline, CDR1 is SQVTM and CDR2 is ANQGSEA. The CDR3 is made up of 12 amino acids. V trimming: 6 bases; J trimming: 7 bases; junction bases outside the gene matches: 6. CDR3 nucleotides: TGCAGCGTGTCCGGGACAGGGAGGACCCAGTACTTC. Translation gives CSVSGTGRTQYF.

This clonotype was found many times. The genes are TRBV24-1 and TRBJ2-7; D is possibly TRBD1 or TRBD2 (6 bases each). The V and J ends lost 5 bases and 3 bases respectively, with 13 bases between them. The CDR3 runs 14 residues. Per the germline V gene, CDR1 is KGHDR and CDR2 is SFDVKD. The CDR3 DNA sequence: TGTGCCACCAGTGGAGGGGGAGGAATCTACGAGCAGTACTTC. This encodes CATSGGGGIYEQYF.

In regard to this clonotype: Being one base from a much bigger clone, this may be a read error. The CDR3 bases are TGCAGTTCAAAGACCGCACAGAGCTCCTACGAGCAGTACTTC. This gives the protein CSSKTAQSSYEQYF. The gene calls are TRBV20-1 and TRBJ2-7; D unresolved. CDR1 and CDR2 (germline): DFQATT, SNEGSKA (reference sequence). Trimming removed 8 bases from V and 0 bases from J, with 17 bases in between. The CDR3 contains 14 residues.

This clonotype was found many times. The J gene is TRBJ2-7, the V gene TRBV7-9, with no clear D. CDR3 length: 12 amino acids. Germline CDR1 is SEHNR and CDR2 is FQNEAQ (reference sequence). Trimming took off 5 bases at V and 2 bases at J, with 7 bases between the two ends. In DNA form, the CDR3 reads TGTGCCAGCAGCCCACGCCCCTACGAGCAGTACTTC. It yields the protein CASSPRPYEQYF.

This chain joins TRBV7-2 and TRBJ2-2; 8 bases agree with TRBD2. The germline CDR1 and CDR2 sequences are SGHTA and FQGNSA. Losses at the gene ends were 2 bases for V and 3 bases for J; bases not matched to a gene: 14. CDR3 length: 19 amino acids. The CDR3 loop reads CASSLLAGGPGVYTGELFF. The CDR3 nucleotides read TGTGCCAGCAGCTTATTGGCGGGAGGACCAGGGGTATACACCGGGGAGCTGTTTTTT.

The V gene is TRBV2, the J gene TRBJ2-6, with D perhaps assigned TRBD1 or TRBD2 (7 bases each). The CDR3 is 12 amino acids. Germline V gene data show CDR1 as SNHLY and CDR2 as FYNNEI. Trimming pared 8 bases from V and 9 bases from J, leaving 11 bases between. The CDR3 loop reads CASQGGSNVLTF. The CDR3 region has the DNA TGTGCCAGCCAGGGGGGGAGCAACGTCCTGACTTTC.

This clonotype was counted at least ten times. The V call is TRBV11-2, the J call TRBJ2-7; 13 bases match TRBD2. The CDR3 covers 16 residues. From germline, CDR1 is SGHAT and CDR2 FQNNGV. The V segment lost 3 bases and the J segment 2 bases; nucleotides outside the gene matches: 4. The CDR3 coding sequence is TGTGCCAGCAGCTTGGGACTAGCGGGACCTACCTACGAGCAGTACTTC. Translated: CASSLGLAGPTYEQYF.

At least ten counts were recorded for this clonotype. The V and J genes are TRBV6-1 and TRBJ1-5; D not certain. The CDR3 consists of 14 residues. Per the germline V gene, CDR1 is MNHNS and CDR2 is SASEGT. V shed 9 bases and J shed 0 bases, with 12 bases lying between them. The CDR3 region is CASNGGLSNQPQHF. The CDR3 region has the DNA TGTGCCAGTAATGGAGGGCTTAGCAATCAGCCCCAGCATTTT.

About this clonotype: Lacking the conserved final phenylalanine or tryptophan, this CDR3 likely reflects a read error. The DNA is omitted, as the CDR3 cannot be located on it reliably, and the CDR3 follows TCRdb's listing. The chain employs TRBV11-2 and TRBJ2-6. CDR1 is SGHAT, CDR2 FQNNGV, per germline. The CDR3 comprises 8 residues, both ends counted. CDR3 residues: CASSLGFG.

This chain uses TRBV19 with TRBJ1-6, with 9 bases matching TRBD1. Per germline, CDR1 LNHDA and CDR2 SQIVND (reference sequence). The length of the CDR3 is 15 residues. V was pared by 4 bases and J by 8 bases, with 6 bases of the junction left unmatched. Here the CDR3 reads CASSTRTGADSPLHF. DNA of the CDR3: TGTGCCAGTAGTACTCGGACAGGGGCAGATTCACCCCTCCACTTT.